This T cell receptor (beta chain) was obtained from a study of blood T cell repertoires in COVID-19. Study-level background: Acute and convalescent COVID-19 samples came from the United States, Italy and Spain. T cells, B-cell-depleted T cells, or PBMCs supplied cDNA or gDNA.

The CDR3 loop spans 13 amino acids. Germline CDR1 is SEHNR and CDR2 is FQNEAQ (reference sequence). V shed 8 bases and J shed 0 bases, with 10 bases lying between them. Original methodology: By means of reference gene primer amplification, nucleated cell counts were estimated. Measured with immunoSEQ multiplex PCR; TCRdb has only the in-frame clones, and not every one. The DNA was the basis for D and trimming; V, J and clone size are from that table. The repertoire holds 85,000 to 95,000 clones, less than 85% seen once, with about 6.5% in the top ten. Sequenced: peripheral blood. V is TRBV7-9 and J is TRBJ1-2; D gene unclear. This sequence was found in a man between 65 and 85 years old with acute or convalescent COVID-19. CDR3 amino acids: CASSTPPNYGYTF. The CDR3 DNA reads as TGTGCCAGCTCTACCCCACCTAACTATGGCTACACCTTC.